The sequence of this T cell receptor (beta chain) was determined in a study of CD8+ T cells in alopecia areata. Study-wide background: Patients remained on tofacitinib for 6 to 18 months and then went 6 months without it. Overall study results and limits: Uncertainty remains about how baseline CD8+ expansion links to response, with one nonresponder. Across lesional scalp, and particularly alopecia totalis/universalis, clonality surpassed that of normal scalp.

The V end was cut by 5 bases, the J end by 0 bases, with 11 bases between. CDR3 length: 15 amino acids. Germline V lookup: CDR1 SEHNR, CDR2 FQNEAQ (reference sequence). Reverse transcribed after extraction, RNA yielded cDNA as the sequencing template. Repertoires were generated with immunoSEQ multiplex PCR, while TCRdb's copy carries only in-frame clones and drops some. The sample shows 200,000 or so clones, 58% of them seen only once. Indicated treatment: oral pan-JAK inhibitor, 5-10 mg twice daily. This clone was seen only a few times. Its target is not known. The receptor comes from a human donor with alopecia areata. The genes are TRBV7-9 and TRBJ2-1; D is uncertain. Sample: CD4+ T cells sorted from blood, taken at week 24, from a patient treated with tofacitinib. CDR3 amino acids: CASSQTRSSYNEQFF. CDR3 DNA: TGTGCCAGCAGCCAGACGAGGAGCTCCTACAATGAGCAGTTCTTC.